This T cell receptor beta chain was found in a study of cytomegalovirus exposure and HLA in healthy donors. PCR employed 60 Vbeta and 13 Jbeta primers. Produced via immunoSEQ multiplex PCR; TCRdb's table is partial and in-frame only. The table shows 150,000 to 200,000 clones, with 75% to 85% occurring only once. General study findings and limits: Analyses of presence and absence presupposed an approximately uniform sequencing depth across donors. Diagnosis of cytomegalovirus status made by the classifier reportedly showed high specificity and sensitivity. Within an earlier analysis, most TCR beta V segments proved productive either about 87% or about 30% of the time. Later analysis demonstrated an association between a missense DCLRE1C variant and TCR beta V- and J-gene trimming.

Remarks on this clone: The antigen remains unidentified.

The TCR originated in a woman aged 45-60 years in good health and CMV-seronegative. Sequences were obtained from PBMCs.

This CDR3 is CASSLGGTGLNYGYTF. DNA for the CDR3: TGTGCCAGCAGCTTAGGGGGGACAGGACTTAACTATGGCTACACCTTC. The rearrangement joins TRBV7-2 to TRBJ1-2; TRBD1 agrees at 8 bases. V was clipped by 1 base and J by 1 base; unmatched bases: 5. Germline V gives CDR1 SGHTA, CDR2 FQGNSA. The CDR3 runs to 16 residues.